Listed below are T cell receptor beta chains from one sample, sequenced in a study of cytomegalovirus exposure and HLA in healthy donors. Assay: immunoSEQ multiplex PCR; the TCRdb copy retains only in-frame clones and omits some. This sample yields 58,000 or so clones, of which more than 70% are seen a single time; 20% to 25% belongs to the top ten. The specimen was PBMCs. Every receptor here comes from a man between 45 and 60 years old in good health and CMV-seropositive. Each CDR3 is given without its conserved first and last residue. Fields, in order: clone size, V gene, J gene, CDR3 protein. Rows give clone size only sometimes, using once, few, many, or a class for an expanded clone.

-	TRBV7-2	TRBJ2-7	ASTRRRIYYEQY
-	TRBV6-5	TRBJ2-7	ASRSSGLYEQY
-	TRBV25-1	TRBJ1-2	ASSESRRGNYGYT
-	TRBV19	TRBJ2-3	ASSQGTGVADTQY
-	TRBV7-8	TRBJ2-7	ASSLRRGPLDEQY
few	TRBV11-2	TRBJ2-7	ASSLAVYEQY
-	TRBV2	TRBJ2-5	ASSGELTRETQY
few	TRBV14	TRBJ1-1	ASSQDRTGLNTEAF
-	TRBV5-4	TRBJ1-3	ASSLGRLGQQGGNTIY
few	TRBV6-1	TRBJ1-2	ASVTTRSYGYT
-	TRBV5-8	TRBJ2-7	ASSPGTGTSYEQY
-	TRBV11-2	TRBJ2-7	ASRSGRAGVSHEQY
-	TRBV5-1	TRBJ2-1	GSSSSVLAAYEQF
few	TRBV27	TRBJ2-7	AAARRGSYEQY
few	TRBV6-5	TRBJ2-5	ARYQSSGETQY
-	TRBV10-1	TRBJ2-7	ASSEIGTDSYEQY
once	TRBV10-3	TRBJ1-2	AISESGDRAAYGYT
-	TRBV4-3	TRBJ1-2	ASSQGLQGHGYT